This T cell receptor beta chain was documented in a study of neurological immune-mediated disorders. Concerning this clonotype itself: Antigen specificity is unknown.

The CDR3 is made up of 11 amino acids. Trimming stripped 5 bases from V and 8 bases from J, with 9 bases between. As for the cDNA, it was generated by 5'RACE with 10-nucleotide random UMIs. Each CDR3 protein is one row after TCRdb ran MiXCR on the 5' RACE reads. Here the sample spans more than 50,000 distinct CDR3 sequences, about an eighth being singletons. Study-wide points: In HTLV-1-associated myelopathy, TCR clonal expansion was greatest, and in multiple sclerosis it was least, below healthy controls.

This chain connects TRBV12-3 or TRBV12-4 to TRBJ1-1, with D hard to call. The receptor was isolated from a man between 60 and 75 years old in good health. Sequencing used PBMCs. CDR3 loop: CASSISREAFF. The CDR3 nucleotides read TGTGCCAGCAGTATAAGTAGAGAAGCTTTCTTT.